This T cell receptor (beta chain) was profiled in a study of blood T cell repertoires in COVID-19. TCRdb's copy holds only in-frame clones and misses some; the assay was immunoSEQ multiplex PCR. The sample has 30,000 to 40,000 clones, more than 75% seen once. The CDR3 has 16 residues. The germline gives CDR1 SGHTA, CDR2 FQGTGA. Trimming took 1 base from V and 3 from J; bases not matched to a gene: 5. The sequenced sample consisted of peripheral blood. This TCR derives from a woman aged 60-75 years with acute or convalescent COVID-19. The genes are TRBV7-3 and TRBJ2-5; 10 bases align to TRBD2. For the CDR3, the DNA is TGTGCCAGCAGCTTAATTTCGCTAGCGGGGGAAGAGACCCAGTACTTC. Its translation is CASSLISLAGEETQYF.